The 5 T cell receptor beta chains in this list originate from one sample, sequenced in a study of neurological immune-mediated disorders. TCRdb re-derived calls from the 5' RACE reads in MiXCR, one entry per CDR3 protein. The sample holds over 45,000 distinct CDR3 sequences; approximately 3.6% are singletons and the top ten take about 2%. Material for sequencing was CD4+ T cells from blood. These receptor sequences come from a woman between 35 and 50 years old with multiple sclerosis.

This clonotype was counted at least ten times. This sequence joins TRBV10-3 and TRBJ1-1; tentatively, D is TRBD1 (6 bases). This CDR3 has 14 residues. Trimming stripped 5 bases from V and 3 bases from J, with 13 bases between. The V gene's germline CDR1 is ENHRY and CDR2 SYGVKD. In DNA form, the CDR3 reads TGTGCCATCAGTTTGAGGGAGGGGGACACTGAAGCTTTCTTT. Translation gives CAISLREGDTEAFF.

In this sample, this clonotype turned up many times. The chain uses TRBV7-9 and TRBJ1-6; D is ambiguous. The germline V gene encodes CDR1 SEHNR and CDR2 FQNEAQ (reference sequence). The V and J ends lost 4 bases and 13 bases respectively, with 14 bases between them. The CDR3 contains 13 residues. CDR3: CASSSGAFSPLHF. The CDR3, as DNA: TGTGCCAGCAGCTCCGGTGCCTTTTCCCCCCTCCACTTT.

This clonotype has ten or more counts. J is TRBJ1-6 and V is TRBV7-2, with D tentatively TRBD1 (6 bases). Germline CDR1 SGHTA, CDR2 FQGNSA. The CDR3 totals 17 residues. V was pared by 5 bases and J by 6 bases, with 20 bases between. The CDR3 nucleotides read TGTGCCAGCAGCCCTAGGCCGGGGGCCCCCATTAATTCACCCCTCCACTTT. Encoded protein: CASSPRPGAPINSPLHF.

This clonotype was observed many times. J is TRBJ2-1 and V is TRBV6-5, with D unclear. The CDR3 is made up of 13 amino acids. Trimming removed 5 bases at V and 9 bases at J, with 14 bases between. Germline V lookup: CDR1 MNHEY, CDR2 SVGAGI. CDR3 amino acids: CASSIQERSEQFF. The CDR3 region has the DNA TGTGCCAGCAGTATCCAGGAGAGAAGTGAGCAGTTCTTC.

This clonotype showed up many times. This chain connects TRBV9 to TRBJ2-7; D possibly corresponds to TRBD2 (6 bases). The CDR3 is made up of 15 amino acids. V lost 0 bases and J lost 3, with 13 bases in between. Germline CDR1 reads SGDLS; CDR2 reads YYNGEE. The CDR3 reads CASSVAPGDFYEQYF. The CDR3 nucleotides read TGTGCCAGCAGCGTAGCTCCGGGGGATTTCTACGAGCAGTACTTC.